Listed here are 2 T cell receptor beta chains from one sample, sequenced in a study of T cell repertoires in cytomegalovirus infection. TCRdb recomputed calls from the reads with MiXCR, one row per CDR3 protein. The profile shows 200,000 to 300,000 distinct CDR3 sequences, roughly an eighth of them singletons. Input material: PBMCs. The receptors here all came from a human donor in good health (CMV status not recorded). Some clones in this sample may be carry-over from other donors' samples.

This clonotype was picked up many times. The chain combines TRBV29-1 with TRBJ2-5; 8 bases are a match to TRBD1. V lost 4 bases and J lost 4; bases outside the gene matches: 14. The CDR3 spans 16 residues. CDR1 SQVTM and CDR2 ANQGSEA come from the germline V gene. CDR3 in amino acids: CSVGPRSTGGRETQYF. The CDR3 DNA reads TGCAGCGTTGGGCCGCGATCAACAGGGGGAAGAGAGACCCAGTACTTC. The variable domain in full, completed from reference TRBV29-1 and TRBJ2-5, reads SAVISQKPSRDICQRGTSLTIQCQVDSQVTMMFWYRQQPGQSLTLIATANQGSEATYESGFVIDKFPISRPNLTFSTLTVSNMSPEDSSIYLCSVGPRSTGGRETQYFGPGTRLLVL.

This clonotype was observed at least ten times. The chain carries TRBV4-1 and TRBJ1-2, with D uncertain. From germline, CDR1 is MGHRA and CDR2 YSYEKL. The CDR3 has 11 amino acids. Trimming took off 1 base at V and 6 bases at J, with 3 bases between the two ends. CDR3 residues: CASSQGDGYTF. CDR3 bases: TGCGCCAGCAGCCAAGGGGATGGCTACACCTTC.